The sequence of this T cell receptor (beta chain) was determined in a study of cytomegalovirus exposure and HLA in healthy donors (dated by TCRdb to about 2017). Notes on the research overall: An earlier analysis of some 600 of the donors reported 276 Gb of sequence data and 95 million to 120 million unique TCR beta sequences obtained from about 179 million T cells. About 300 gigabases of sequencing data and approximately 93 million unique TCR sequences were included in an early release covering about 700 HLA-typed donors. Among the roughly 400 genotyped donors, about 83% belonged to the genetic ancestry cluster associated with self-reported Caucasian donors. The study aimed to test whether signatures of past pathogen exposure could be identified by cataloging public T cell receptors. Using immunosequencing, the study profiled T cell repertoires from about 620 subjects and related those repertoires to cytomegalovirus serostatus. In addition to the first cohort of about 650 subjects, a separate validation cohort of 130 or so different subjects was used. The study combined high-throughput TCR immunosequencing, statistical association of individual TCRs with disease status, and machine learning to predict cytomegalovirus infection status. In a later analysis, previously published TCR beta repertoires from several hundred donors were re-analyzed and high-resolution HLA genotyping was added so that TCR occurrence patterns could be studied. In the later analysis, no new phenotypic data were used to find candidate immune exposures; instead, reliance was placed on TCR beta sequences and their occurrence across donors. An earlier analysis of approximately 580 of the donors used high-throughput TCR beta sequencing to judge whether each TCR beta V gene segment behaved as functional or pseudogenic. Alongside the repertoire data, information on donor age, sex, ethnicity and CMV serostatus was compiled. Genome-wide SNP genotypes for about 65% of the 666 donors were used in a later genetic analysis, which treated that subset as a discovery cohort. Every discovery cohort repertoire had been produced on one sequencing platform. Both class I and class II loci were covered by HLA typing, at four-digit resolution. The number of typed donors differed by locus: about 629-630 for A, B, C, DRB1 and DQB1; 522 for DQA1; 600 to 610 for DPA1; and approximately 450 for DPB1. Four to six DR-DQ haplotypes were handled as single units for association and clustering, since linkage in the cohort was strong. On average, roughly 200,000 unique TCR beta nucleotide sequences were sequenced per donor among 398 genotyped donors of the cohort, with roughly 20% of those sequences being non-productive.

Overall study outcomes, separate from this receptor: While some public TCRs were present in many individuals, most TCR sequences turned up only very rarely across donors. A further reported finding was that TCR beta sequences accurately predicted the HLA-A and HLA-B alleles for most subjects in the first cohort. For the cohort, immune exposure information was limited to CMV serostatus. This cohort had only TCR beta chains sequenced, and the lack of alpha or paired-chain data limited which features could be detected. A later analysis associated 16,951 TCR beta sequences with specific HLA alleles at a false discovery rate of 0.05. Because the 87-base-pair reads could not distinguish some IMGT-functional V segments, including TRBV6-2 and TRBV6-3, those segments were excluded. In the study, around 150 TCR beta chains were listed as associated with cytomegalovirus. When HLA alleles, especially DR and DQ, strongly co-occurred, attributing TCR associations to individual alleles was difficult. Roughly uniform sequencing depth across donors was assumed in presence/absence analyses, although this assumption may not hold. In an earlier analysis of around 600 of the donors, most TCR beta V segments were observed in productive rearrangements about 87% or about 30% of the time, broadly matching IMGT annotations. A later genetic analysis reported fewer N-insertions in productive TCRs among donors in an Asian-associated ancestry cluster than the roughly 620-donor mean. HLA typing was unavailable for some donors at each locus, so association tests used only the typed subset. In a later analysis, the rate of TCR association differed among HLA loci, with DRB1 alleles having the most associated TCRs and HLA-C alleles having the fewest. Most CMV-associated TCR beta chains appeared to be HLA-restricted in a later analysis, and the HLA associations seemed to be driven largely by CMV exposure. The authors suggested that the approach could potentially be generalized to other disease states and immunological phenotypes. The sequencing pipeline was judged likely to have produced a cluster of highly shared sequence variants as a technical artifact. In a later genetic analysis, a missense DCLRE1C variant was associated with V-gene and J-gene trimming of TCR beta chains, and the association was replicated in an independent cohort. In a later analysis, HLA-associated TCR beta chains showed more clonal expansion and lower generation probabilities than non-associated chains that were equally common. In vitro tests confirmed that three of the cytomegalovirus-associated TCR beta chains recognize cytomegalovirus antigens. Because counts were too low, about 18 rarely observed V segments, including chromosome 9 orphons, were left out of the earlier analysis of some 640 of the donors. Linkage disequilibrium might explain the correlated functional status among segregating V segments, but an unknown experimental factor could not be excluded. The classifier was reported to diagnose cytomegalovirus status with high specificity and sensitivity in both the original and validation cohorts. In a later analysis, several top co-occurrence clusters were reported to appear linked to parvovirus B19, influenza, CMV and Epstein-Barr virus.

Details on this clone: It has no known antigen specificity. Base qualities are not provided; no much larger clone lies one nucleotide away.

Receptor amplification or capture employed the immunoSEQ multiplex PCR assay. The multiplex PCR relied on a mix of 60 forward primers for TCR Vbeta segments and 13 reverse primers for TCR Jbeta segments. Amplification of the CDR3 region of rearranged TCR beta genes was performed with a multiplex PCR assay on genomic DNA. Amplified TCR beta libraries were sequenced as 87-base-pair reads on the Illumina HiSeq System. For the original study's pipeline: In a later analysis, about 80 million unique TCR beta chains were counted across the 666 repertoires, and about 9.9 million of these chains were shared by at least two donors. Raw reads were error-corrected and collapsed into unique sequences by a nearest-neighbor algorithm in which closely related sequences were merged to remove PCR and sequencing errors. Alignment of CDR3 sequences to IMGT reference sequences was used to assign V, D and J gene segments. For a sequence to be retained, at least a six-nucleotide match to both a V gene segment and a J gene segment was required. A rearrangement was called productive if the CDR3 had no stop codons and remained in frame with V and J, and every other rearrangement was called non-productive. Following IMGT convention, CDR3 was defined as the stretch from the second conserved V-encoded cysteine up to the conserved J-encoded phenylalanine. Sequences without an unambiguous match to a single V gene segment were excluded from the earlier analysis of about 630 of the donors. An earlier analysis of 450 to 650 of the donors called V segments functional above 56.7% productive rearrangements and segregating when the between-donor standard deviation exceeded 5%. To diagnose cytomegalovirus status from the catalog of TCR beta chain sequences, a statistical classification framework was built. In a later analysis, TCR nucleotide sequences were compared against IMGT/GENE-DB human TR gene sequences so that V and J genes could be assigned. In a later analysis, CDR3 sequences and most-parsimonious VDJ recombination scenarios were assigned using the TCRdist pipeline. In a later analysis, each TCR beta chain was defined by its CDR3 amino acid sequence together with its V-gene family, and reads lacking a unique V-gene family were excluded. To address suspected cross-contamination and a sequencing artifact, a later analysis removed 550 to 750 highly shared, low-generation-probability nucleotide sequences. For each public chain, a later analysis derived a clonal expansion index from normalized ranks of inferred template counts within each repertoire. In a later analysis, generation probabilities were computed with a VDJ recombination model fitted to out-of-frame rearrangements, and the resulting probabilities were checked against IGoR. Hypergeometric tests were used in a later analysis to score TCR-TCR, TCR-HLA and TCR-CMV co-occurrence, with a repertoire-size bias correction applied to the TCR pairs. To estimate false discovery rates, a later analysis permuted the HLA or CMV assignments 20 times. In a later analysis, co-occurring TCRs were grouped using DBSCAN, and TCRdist sequence similarity was added for clustering within HLA-allele-positive subsets. Repertoires with fewer than 30,000 or more than 120,000 public chains were left out of co-occurrence clustering, as were five repertoires with anomalous nucleotide sharing. Held by TCRdb, this immuneACCESS table contains in-frame sequences only and omits some clones. Under half of the omission traces to an unresolved V gene where checked; the cause of the rest is unknown. V, J and clone size were drawn from that table, and D and trimming were deduced from the DNA. This sample has 100,000 to 150,000 clones in its table, and 74% of those were observed once. The top ten clonotypes cover 11% of the sample.

The cohort was made up of 500 to 800 healthy bone marrow donors. At the time of sampling, all cohort members were nominally healthy, though unrecorded immune exposures were likely present. The donor was CMV seropositive and was included in the group of 290 or so seropositive cohort members. A peripheral blood sample was provided by each donor, and peripheral blood mononuclear cells were used for TCR beta sequencing. Genomic DNA extraction from the blood cell samples was performed with the Qiagen DNeasy Blood Extraction Kit. Taken from the germline V gene (reference sequence), the CDR1 and CDR2 loops are SEHNR and FQNEAQ. Taken from cysteine to phenylalanine, the CDR3 has 15 residues. The DNA shown is the 45-base CDR3, in frame from base 1. Relative to germline, V is missing 5 bases and J is missing 7 bases, with 7 bases of the junction outside any gene match.

The chain employs TRBV7-9 and TRBJ1-4; 10 central bases correspond to TRBD1. This receptor was taken from a woman aged 50 to 60 in good health and CMV-seropositive. Material: PBMCs. The CDR3 in this case is CASSGGRDRGEKLFF. Read as DNA, the sequence is TGTGCCAGCAGCGGGGGCCGGGACAGGGGTGAAAAACTGTTTTTT.